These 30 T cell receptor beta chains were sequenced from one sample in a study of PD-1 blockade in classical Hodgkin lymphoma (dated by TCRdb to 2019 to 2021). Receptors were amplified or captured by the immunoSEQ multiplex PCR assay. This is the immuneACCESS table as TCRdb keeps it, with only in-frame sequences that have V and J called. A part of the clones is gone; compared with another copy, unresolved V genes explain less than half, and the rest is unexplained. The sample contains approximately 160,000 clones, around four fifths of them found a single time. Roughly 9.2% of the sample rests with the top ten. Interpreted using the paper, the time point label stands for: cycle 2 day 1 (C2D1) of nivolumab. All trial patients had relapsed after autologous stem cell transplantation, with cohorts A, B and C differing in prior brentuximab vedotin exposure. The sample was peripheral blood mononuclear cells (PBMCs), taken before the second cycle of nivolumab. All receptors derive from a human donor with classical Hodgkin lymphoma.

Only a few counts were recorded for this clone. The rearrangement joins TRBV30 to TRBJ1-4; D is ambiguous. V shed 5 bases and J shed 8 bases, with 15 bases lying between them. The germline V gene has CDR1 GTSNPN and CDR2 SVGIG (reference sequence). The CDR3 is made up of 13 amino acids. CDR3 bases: TGTGCCTGGGCAAGGGCCGTGCGCGAAAAACTGTTTTTT. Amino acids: CAWARAVREKLFF.

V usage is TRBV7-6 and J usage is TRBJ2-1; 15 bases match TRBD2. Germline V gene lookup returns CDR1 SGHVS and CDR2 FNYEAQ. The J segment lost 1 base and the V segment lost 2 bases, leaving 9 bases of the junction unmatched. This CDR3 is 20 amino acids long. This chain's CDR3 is CASSLLGLAGGRPSYNEQFF. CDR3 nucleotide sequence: TGTGCCAGCAGCTTACTCGGACTAGCGGGGGGGAGACCTTCCTACAATGAGCAGTTCTTC.

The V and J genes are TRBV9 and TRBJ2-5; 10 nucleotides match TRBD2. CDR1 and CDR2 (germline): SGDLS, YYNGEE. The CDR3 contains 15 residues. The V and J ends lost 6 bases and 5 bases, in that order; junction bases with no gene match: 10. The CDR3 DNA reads TGTGCCAGCACCCCGGGACTAGCGTCTACCGAGACCCAGTACTTC. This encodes CASTPGLASTETQYF.

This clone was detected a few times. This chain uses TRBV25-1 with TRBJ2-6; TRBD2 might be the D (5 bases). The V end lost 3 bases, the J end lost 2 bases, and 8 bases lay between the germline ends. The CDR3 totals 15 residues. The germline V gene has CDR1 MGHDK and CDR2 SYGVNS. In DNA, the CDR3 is TGTGCCAGCAGTGAGCGAGGGCCTGGGGCCAACGTCCTGACTTTC. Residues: CASSERGPGANVLTF.

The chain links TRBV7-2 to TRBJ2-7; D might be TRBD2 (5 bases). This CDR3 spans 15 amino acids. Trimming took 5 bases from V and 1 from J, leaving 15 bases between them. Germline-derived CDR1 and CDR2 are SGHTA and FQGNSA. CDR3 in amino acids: CASSPRTGWSYEQYF. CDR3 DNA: TGTGCCAGCAGCCCCCGGACTGGCTGGTCCTACGAGCAGTACTTC.

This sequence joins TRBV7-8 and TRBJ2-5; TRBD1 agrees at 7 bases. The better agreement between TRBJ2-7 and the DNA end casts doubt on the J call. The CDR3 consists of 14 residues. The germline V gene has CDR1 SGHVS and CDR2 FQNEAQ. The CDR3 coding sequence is TGTGCCAGCAGCCCGACAGGGACCCCCTACGAGCAGTACTTC. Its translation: CASSPTGTPYEQYF.

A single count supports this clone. The CDR3 sequence: CASSSTSGGARTDTQYF. CDR3 nucleotide sequence: TGCGCCAGCAGCTCCACTAGCGGGGGGGCCCGAACAGATACGCAGTATTTT. The V gene is TRBV5-1, the J gene TRBJ2-3; 13 nucleotides align to TRBD2. J lost 3 bases, V lost 3 bases, and 7 bases had no gene match. The CDR3 has 17 amino acids. Germline V gene data show CDR1 as SGHRS and CDR2 as YFSETQ. Combining the CDR3 with reference TRBV5-1 and TRBJ2-3 gives the whole variable domain KAGVTQTPRYLIKTRGQQVTLSCSPISGHRSVSWYQQTPGQGLQFLFEYFSETQRNKGNFPGRFSGRQFSNSRSEMNVSTLELGDSALYLCASSSTSGGARTDTQYFGPGTRLTVL.

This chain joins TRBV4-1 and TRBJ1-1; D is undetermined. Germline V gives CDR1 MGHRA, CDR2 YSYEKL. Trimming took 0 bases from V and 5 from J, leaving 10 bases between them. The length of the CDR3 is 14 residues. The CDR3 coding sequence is TGCGCCAGCAGCCAAGAGGAGGGTACGACTGAAGCTTTCTTT. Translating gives CASSQEEGTTEAFF.

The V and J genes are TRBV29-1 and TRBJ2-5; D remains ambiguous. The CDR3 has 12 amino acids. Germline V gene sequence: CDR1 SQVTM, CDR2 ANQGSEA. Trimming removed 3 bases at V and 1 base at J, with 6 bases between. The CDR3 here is CSVDPLQETQYF. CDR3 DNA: TGCAGCGTTGACCCGCTCCAAGAGACCCAGTACTTC.

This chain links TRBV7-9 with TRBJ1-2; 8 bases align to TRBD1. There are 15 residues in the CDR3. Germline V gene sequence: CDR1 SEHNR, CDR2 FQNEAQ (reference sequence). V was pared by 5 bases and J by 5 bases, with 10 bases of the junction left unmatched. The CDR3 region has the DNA TGTGCCAGCAGCCTCGAGGACAGGGCGGGGTATGGCTACACCTTC. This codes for CASSLEDRAGYGYTF.

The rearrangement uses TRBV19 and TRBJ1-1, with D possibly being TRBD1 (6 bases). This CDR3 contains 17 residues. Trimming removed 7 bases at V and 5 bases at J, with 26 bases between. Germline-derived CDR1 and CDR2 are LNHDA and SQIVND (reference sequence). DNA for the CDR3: TGTGCCAGTATGAAACCGAGACAGGCGAGGCTCGAAACTGAAGCTTTCTTT. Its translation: CASMKPRQARLETEAFF.

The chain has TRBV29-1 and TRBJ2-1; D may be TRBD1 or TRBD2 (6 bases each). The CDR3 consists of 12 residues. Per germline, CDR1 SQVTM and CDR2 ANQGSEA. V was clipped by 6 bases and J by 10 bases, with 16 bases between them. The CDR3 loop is CSVGGLGLEQFF. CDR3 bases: TGCAGCGTAGGGGGGCTGGGTCTCGAGCAGTTCTTC.

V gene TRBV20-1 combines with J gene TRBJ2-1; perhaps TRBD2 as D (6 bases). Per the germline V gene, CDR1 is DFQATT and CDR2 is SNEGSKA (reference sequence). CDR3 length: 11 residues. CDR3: CSLTRYNEQFF. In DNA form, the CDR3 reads TGCAGCCTGACTAGATACAATGAGCAGTTCTTC.

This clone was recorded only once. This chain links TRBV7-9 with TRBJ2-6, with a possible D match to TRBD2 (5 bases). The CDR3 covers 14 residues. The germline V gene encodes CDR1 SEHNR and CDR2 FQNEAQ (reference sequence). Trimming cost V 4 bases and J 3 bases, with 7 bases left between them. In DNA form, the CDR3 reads TGTGCCAGCAGCTCGGGATTTGGGGCCAACGTCCTGACTTTC. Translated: CASSSGFGANVLTF. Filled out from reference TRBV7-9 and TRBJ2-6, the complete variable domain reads DTGVSQNPRHKITKRGQNVTFRCDPISEHNRLYWYRQTLGQGPEFLTYFQNEAQLEKSRLLSDRFSAERPKGSFSTLEIQRTEQGDSAMYLCASSSGFGANVLTFGAGSRLTVL.

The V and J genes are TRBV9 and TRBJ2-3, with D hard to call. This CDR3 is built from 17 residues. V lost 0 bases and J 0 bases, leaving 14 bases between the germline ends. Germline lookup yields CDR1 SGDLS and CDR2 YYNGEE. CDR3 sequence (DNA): TGTGCCAGCAGCGTAGAAGGCGGCGCCGCTAGCACAGATACGCAGTATTTT. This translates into CASSVEGGAASTDTQYF.

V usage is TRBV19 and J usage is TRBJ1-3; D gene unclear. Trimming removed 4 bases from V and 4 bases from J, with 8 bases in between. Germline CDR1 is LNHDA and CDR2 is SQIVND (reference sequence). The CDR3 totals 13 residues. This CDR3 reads CASSRGPGNTIYF. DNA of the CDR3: TGTGCCAGTAGTAGGGGTCCCGGAAACACCATATATTTT.

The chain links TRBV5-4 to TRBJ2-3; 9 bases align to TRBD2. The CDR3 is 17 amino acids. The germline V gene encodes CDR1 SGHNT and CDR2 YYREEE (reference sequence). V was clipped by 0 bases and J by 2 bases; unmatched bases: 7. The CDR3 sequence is CASSLGASGIYTDTQYF. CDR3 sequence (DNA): TGTGCCAGCAGCTTGGGAGCTAGCGGGATATACACAGATACGCAGTATTTT.

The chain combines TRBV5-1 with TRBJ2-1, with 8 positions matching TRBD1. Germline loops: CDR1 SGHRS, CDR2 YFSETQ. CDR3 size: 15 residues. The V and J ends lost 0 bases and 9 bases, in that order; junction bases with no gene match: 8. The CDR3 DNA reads TGCGCCAGCAGCTTGGAGGACAGGGTTCGAGGTGAGCAGTTCTTC. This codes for CASSLEDRVRGEQFF.

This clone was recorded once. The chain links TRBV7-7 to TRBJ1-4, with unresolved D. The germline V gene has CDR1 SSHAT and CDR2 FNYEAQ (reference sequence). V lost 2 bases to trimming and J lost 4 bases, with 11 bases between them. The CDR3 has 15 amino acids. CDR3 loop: CASSLSPTLNEKLFF. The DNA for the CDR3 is TGTGCCAGCAGCTTAAGCCCGACTCTTAATGAAAAACTGTTTTTT.

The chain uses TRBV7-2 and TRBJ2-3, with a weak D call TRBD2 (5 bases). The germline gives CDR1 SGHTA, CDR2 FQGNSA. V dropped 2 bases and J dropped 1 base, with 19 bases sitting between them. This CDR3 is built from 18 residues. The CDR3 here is CASSLFGWWEKGTDTQYF. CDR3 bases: TGTGCCAGCAGCTTATTCGGGTGGTGGGAGAAGGGCACAGATACGCAGTATTTT. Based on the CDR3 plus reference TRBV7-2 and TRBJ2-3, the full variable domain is GAGVSQSPSNKVTEKGKDVELRCDPISGHTALYWYRQSLGQGLEFLIYFQGNSAPDKSGLPSDRFSAERTGGSVSTLTIQRTQQEDSAVYLCASSLFGWWEKGTDTQYFGPGTRLTVL.

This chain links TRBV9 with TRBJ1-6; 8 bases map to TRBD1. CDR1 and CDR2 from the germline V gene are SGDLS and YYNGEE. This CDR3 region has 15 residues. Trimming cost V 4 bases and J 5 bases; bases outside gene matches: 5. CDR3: CASSRTGRDNSPLHF. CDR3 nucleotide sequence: TGTGCCAGCAGCCGGACAGGGAGAGATAATTCACCCCTCCACTTT.

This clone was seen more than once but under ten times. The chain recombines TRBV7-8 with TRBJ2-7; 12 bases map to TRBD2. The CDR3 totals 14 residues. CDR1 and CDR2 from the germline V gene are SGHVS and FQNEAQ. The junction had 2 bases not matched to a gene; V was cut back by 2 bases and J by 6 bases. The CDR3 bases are TGTGCCAGCAGCTTACTAGCGGGAGGGTCCGAGCAGTACTTC. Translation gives CASSLLAGGSEQYF.

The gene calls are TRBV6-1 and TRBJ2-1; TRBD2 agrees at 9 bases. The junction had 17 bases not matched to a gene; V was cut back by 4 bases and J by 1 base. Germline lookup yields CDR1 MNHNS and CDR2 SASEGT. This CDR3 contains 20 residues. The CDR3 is CASSALRGGPRGGSYNEQFF. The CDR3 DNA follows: TGTGCCAGCAGTGCTCTGCGGGGGGGCCCCCGGGGGGGGTCCTACAATGAGCAGTTCTTC.

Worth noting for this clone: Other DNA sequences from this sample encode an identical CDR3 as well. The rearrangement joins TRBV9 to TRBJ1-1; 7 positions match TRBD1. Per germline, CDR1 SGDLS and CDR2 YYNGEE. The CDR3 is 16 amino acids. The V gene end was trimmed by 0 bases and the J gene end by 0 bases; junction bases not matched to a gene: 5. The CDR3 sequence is CASSVVPTGLNTEAFF. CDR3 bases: TGTGCCAGCAGCGTAGTGCCGACAGGGCTGAACACTGAAGCTTTCTTT.

DNA of the CDR3: TGTGCCAGCGTGGGACTAGCGTTCACCGGGGAGCTGTTTTTT. As protein: CASVGLAFTGELFF. The chain combines TRBV7-2 with TRBJ2-2; 10 bases match TRBD2. The CDR3 sequence is 14 residues long. The V segment lost 8 bases and the J segment 4 bases; nucleotides outside the gene matches: 4. Germline V lookup: CDR1 SGHTA, CDR2 FQGNSA.

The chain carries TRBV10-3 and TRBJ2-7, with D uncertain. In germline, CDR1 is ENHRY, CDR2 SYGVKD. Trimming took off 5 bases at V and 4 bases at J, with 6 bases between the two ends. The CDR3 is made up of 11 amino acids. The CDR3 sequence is CAISSSYEQYF. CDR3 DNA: TGTGCCATCAGTAGTAGTTACGAGCAGTACTTC.

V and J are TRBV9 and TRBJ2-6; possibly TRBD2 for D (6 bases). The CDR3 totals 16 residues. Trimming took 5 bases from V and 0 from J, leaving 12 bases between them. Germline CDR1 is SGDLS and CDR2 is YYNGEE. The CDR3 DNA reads TGTGCCAGCAGTTACGGGAGCTACTCTGGGGCCAACGTCCTGACTTTC. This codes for CASSYGSYSGANVLTF. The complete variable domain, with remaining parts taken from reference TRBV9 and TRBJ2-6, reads DSGVTQTPKHLITATGQRVTLRCSPRSGDLSVYWYQQSLDQGLQFLIQYYNGEERAKGNILERFSAQQFPDLHSELNLSSLELGDSALYFCASSYGSYSGANVLTFGAGSRLTVL.

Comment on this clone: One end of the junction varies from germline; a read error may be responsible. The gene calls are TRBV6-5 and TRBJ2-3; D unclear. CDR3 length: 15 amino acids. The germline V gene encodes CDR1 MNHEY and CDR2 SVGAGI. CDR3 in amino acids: CASSDSIIATDTQYF. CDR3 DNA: TGTGCCAGCAGTGACTCGATAATTGCCACAGATACGCAGTATTTT.

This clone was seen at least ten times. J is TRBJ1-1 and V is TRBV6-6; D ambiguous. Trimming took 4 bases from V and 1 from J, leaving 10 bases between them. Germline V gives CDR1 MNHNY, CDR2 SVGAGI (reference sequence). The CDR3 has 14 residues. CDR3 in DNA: TGTGCCAGCAGTTCACCGACCCAGAACACTGAAGCTTTCTTT. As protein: CASSSPTQNTEAFF.

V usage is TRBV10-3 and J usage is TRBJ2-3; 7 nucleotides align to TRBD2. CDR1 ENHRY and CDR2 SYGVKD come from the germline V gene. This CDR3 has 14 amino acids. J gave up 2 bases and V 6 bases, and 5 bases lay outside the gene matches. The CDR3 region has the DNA TGTGCCATCAGGAGCGGGGCGACCACAGATACGCAGTATTTT. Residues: CAIRSGATTDTQYF.